These 9 T cell receptor beta chains originate from one sample sequenced in a study of blood T cell repertoires in COVID-19. TCRdb's table, derived via immunoSEQ multiplex PCR, lists solely in-frame clones and lacks some. The table shows about 250,000 clones, with roughly 80% occurring only once. Sample: PBMCs or T cells enriched from blood (not recorded which). Receptor source: a man aged 40-55 years who had been exposed to COVID-19.

V usage is TRBV27 and J usage is TRBJ1-3; D is undetermined. The ends were cut back, 2 bases at V and 4 bases at J, with 6 bases in the middle. The CDR3 covers 13 residues. The germline V gene has CDR1 MNHEY and CDR2 SMNVEV (reference sequence). The DNA of the CDR3 is TGTGCCAGCAGTTTAAGCGGGGGAAACACCATATATTTT. Its protein product is CASSLSGGNTIYF.

The chain employs TRBV3-1 (or the pseudogene TRBV3-2) and TRBJ1-6; 8 nucleotides line up with TRBD1. Germline assignment: CDR1 LGHDT and CDR2 YNNKEL (reference sequence). CDR3 size: 17 residues. After removal of 4 bases from V and 13 bases from J, the junction contained 18 bases not matched to a gene. The chain's CDR3 is CASSPPSRTGWGSPLHF. CDR3 in DNA: TGTGCCAGCAGCCCCCCATCGCGGACAGGGTGGGGATCGCCCCTCCACTTT.

The chain's CDR3 is CASSYDSVQETQYF. CDR3 in DNA: TGTGCCAGCAGTTATGACAGTGTCCAAGAGACCCAGTACTTC. This rearrangement joins TRBV6-5 to TRBJ2-5; perhaps TRBD1 as D (5 bases). Germline V lookup: CDR1 MNHEY, CDR2 SVGAGI. Deletions cut 3 bases from V and 1 base from J, with 9 bases between. The CDR3 spans 14 residues.

The chain is built from TRBV7-9 and TRBJ2-7, with 12 bases matching TRBD2. Germline V CDR1 and CDR2: SEHNR, FQNEAQ (reference sequence). The V and J ends lost 8 bases and 6 bases, in that order; junction bases with no gene match: 14. The CDR3 runs 16 residues. CDR3 in DNA: TGTGCCAGCGGAACGGCTAGCGGGAGGGCCTCGATCGAGCAGTACTTC. The encoded protein is CASGTASGRASIEQYF.

The V gene is TRBV7-8, the J gene TRBJ2-7, with 7 bases fitting TRBD2. The ends lost 1 base at V and 6 bases at J; junction bases unmatched: 6. The CDR3 is made up of 14 amino acids. Germline lookup yields CDR1 SGHVS and CDR2 FQNEAQ. The CDR3 protein is CASSLGSWEGEQYF. The CDR3 nucleotides are TGTGCCAGCAGCTTAGGGTCTTGGGAGGGCGAGCAGTACTTC.

The V call is TRBV30, the J call TRBJ2-1, with 11 positions matching TRBD2. V lost 2 bases, J lost 7 bases, and 13 bases stayed unmatched. CDR1 and CDR2 from the germline V gene are GTSNPN and SVGIG (reference sequence). This CDR3 is built from 17 residues. The CDR3 region is CAWSRRLAGRWSNEQFF. CDR3 nucleotide sequence: TGTGCCTGGAGTCGCCGACTAGCGGGGAGATGGTCGAATGAGCAGTTCTTC.

The chain couples TRBV7-6 to TRBJ2-3; 8 bases are shared with TRBD1. J gave up 4 bases and V 5 bases, and 8 bases lay outside the gene matches. The CDR3 is 15 amino acids. Germline V gene lookup returns CDR1 SGHVS and CDR2 FNYEAQ. As DNA, the CDR3 is TGTGCCAGCAGCGCGGGGACAGGCCCACCAGATACGCAGTATTTT. It encodes CASSAGTGPPDTQYF.

V is TRBV5-4 and J is TRBJ2-5, with D possibly matching TRBD2 (5 bases). The V end lost 0 bases, the J end lost 5 bases, and 8 bases lay between the germline ends. CDR1 is SGHNT and CDR2 is YYREEE in the germline V gene (reference sequence). The CDR3 length is 13 residues. The CDR3 loop reads CASSLGERETQYF. CDR3 DNA: TGTGCCAGCAGCTTGGGGGAGAGGGAGACCCAGTACTTC.

CDR3 sequence reads: CASSLDTGNTIYF. The CDR3, as DNA: TGTGCCAGCAGCTTAGACACTGGAAACACCATATATTTT. The chain joins TRBV7-9 to TRBJ1-3, with D uncertain. The CDR3 consists of 13 residues. The V and J ends lost 1 base and 2 bases respectively, with 3 bases between them. In germline, CDR1 is SEHNR, CDR2 FQNEAQ (reference sequence).